This T cell receptor (beta chain) was sequenced in a study of response to subunit inactivated influenza vaccine. This clonotype was observed many times. This CDR3 is 13 amino acids long. Trimming took 4 bases from V and 1 from J, leaving 10 bases between them. From germline, CDR1 is SQVTM and CDR2 ANQGSEA. TCRdb reprocessed the RT-PCR reads with MiXCR, giving one entry per CDR3 protein. The data show hundreds of thousands of distinct CDR3 sequences, with around 10% seen just once and more than 9.5% held by the top ten. These data were likewise used in another study, on T cells expressing NK-cell markers. Per that paper: UMI-tagged 5'RACE template switching yielded the TCR beta cDNA. Sequencing of TCR beta repertoires drew on sorted CD3+CD56+NKG2C+, CD3+CD56+NKG2C- and CD3+CD56-NKG2C+ T cells. For several experiments, T cell sorting was restricted to the alpha-beta TCR population by means of an anti-gamma-delta TCR antibody. Of the CD8+ T cell pool in 6 or 7 donors, roughly 1.0-7.5% was accounted for by dominant NKG2C+ clonotypes. The CD3+CD56-NKG2C+ fraction was also led by these clonotypes in several donors.

The TCR sequence derives from a man aged 50-59 years who received an inactivated influenza vaccine. The rearrangement links TRBV29-1 to TRBJ1-1; D gene uncertain. Sequences were derived from PBMCs from blood, sampled on the day of vaccination. In DNA, the CDR3 is TGCAGCGTTGTAGGACTGGGGAACACTGAAGCTTTCTTT. The encoded protein is CSVVGLGNTEAFF.